This entry describes one T cell receptor (beta chain). The sample belongs to a study of human T cells and chemical hapten exposure. Time point specified: patch test 3, about 24 weeks after DPC sensitization. Documented treatment: therapeutic diphenylcyclopropenone sensitization with weekly scalp DPC. Each CDR3 protein gets one entry after TCRdb re-called the RACE reads with MiXCR. This repertoire shows roughly 100,000 distinct CDR3 sequences, less than 45% found once; its top ten account for around 2.8%. Trimming shortened V by 6 bases and J by 5 bases, and 14 bases separated the two germline ends. Germline CDR1 reads SQVTM; CDR2 reads ANQGSEA. The CDR3 contains 12 residues.

The J gene is TRBJ2-7, the V gene TRBV29-1; no clear D. The material sequenced was whole blood, taken in connection with sensitization to the hapten diphenylcyclopropenone (DPC). This TCR derives from a man between 35 and 55 years old with alopecia areata. Some clones in this sample may be carry-over from other donors' samples. Here the CDR3 DNA reads TGCAGCGTGGTGGGTTTGTGGCACGAGCAGTACTTC. This codes for CSVVGLWHEQYF.